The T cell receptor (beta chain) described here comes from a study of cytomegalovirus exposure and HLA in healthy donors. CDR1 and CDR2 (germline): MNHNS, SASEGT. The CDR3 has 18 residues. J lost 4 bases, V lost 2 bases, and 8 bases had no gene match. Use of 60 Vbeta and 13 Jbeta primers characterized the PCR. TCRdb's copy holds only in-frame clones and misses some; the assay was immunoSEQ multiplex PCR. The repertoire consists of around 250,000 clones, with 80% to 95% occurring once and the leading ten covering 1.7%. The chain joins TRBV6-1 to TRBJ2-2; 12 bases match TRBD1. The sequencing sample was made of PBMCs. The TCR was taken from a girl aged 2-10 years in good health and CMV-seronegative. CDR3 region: CASSERVGDRGLTGELFF. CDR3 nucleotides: TGTGCCAGCAGTGAACGCGTGGGGGACAGGGGGCTCACCGGGGAGCTGTTTTTT.